These T cell receptor beta chains were read from a single sample in a study of cytomegalovirus exposure and HLA in healthy donors. TCRdb keeps only in-frame clones here, not all; method: immunoSEQ multiplex PCR. The sample has 100,000 or so clones; more than 60% are singletons. Sequenced input: PBMCs. All receptors come from a woman aged 40 to 50 in good health and CMV-seropositive. The conserved cysteine and the conserved F or W are not part of the CDR3 here.

V: TRBV18
J: TRBJ2-1
length: 12
CDR3: ASSPMREYNEQF

V: TRBV11-1
J: TRBJ2-5
length: 14
CDR3: ASSLGLAGPQETQY

V: TRBV19
J: TRBJ2-7
length: 12
CDR3: ASSPGGGNYEQY

V: TRBV11-1
J: TRBJ2-5
length: 12
CDR3: ASSLGEGTETQY

V: TRBV27
J: TRBJ2-5
length: 14
CDR3: ASSSGTATAEETQY

V: TRBV10-3
J: TRBJ1-1
length: 13
CDR3: AISESQGANTEAF

V: TRBV28
J: TRBJ2-5
length: 11
CDR3: ASGGEDSQTQY

V: TRBV7-9
J: TRBJ2-1
length: 13
CDR3: ASSRGQPSYNEQF

V: TRBV28
J: TRBJ2-7
length: 12
CDR3: ASRLLAGFYGQY

V: TRBV19
J: TRBJ2-7
length: 11
CDR3: ASSGLSGGEQY

V: TRBV19
J: TRBJ2-3
length: 14
CDR3: ASSILGQGETDTQY

V: TRBV5-1
J: TRBJ2-2
length: 11
CDR3: ASSFTITGELF

V: TRBV4-1
J: TRBJ2-5
length: 14
CDR3: ASSQTRDLGVQTQY

V: TRBV11-2
J: TRBJ2-5
length: 11
CDR3: ASSPTGVQTQY

V: TRBV10-3
J: TRBJ2-3
length: 11
CDR3: AISASGTDTQY

V: TRBV19
J: TRBJ2-2
length: 12
CDR3: ASSPRTYAGELF

V: TRBV6-1
J: TRBJ1-5
length: 12
CDR3: ASSGGQLNQPQH

V: TRBV4-1
J: TRBJ2-4
length: 14
CDR3: ASSQGGLDNKNIQY

V: TRBV11-2
J: TRBJ1-2
length: 13
CDR3: ASSSSSGTGYGYT

V: TRBV28
J: TRBJ2-3
length: 11
CDR3: ASSWNRVDTQY

V: TRBV7-9
J: TRBJ2-5
length: 10
CDR3: ASSFAVETQY

V: TRBV6-5
J: TRBJ1-2
length: 12
CDR3: ASSPGQGAGGYT

V: TRBV2
J: TRBJ1-1
length: 15
CDR3: ASRGALWVRGRTEAF

V: TRBV27
J: TRBJ2-1
length: 12
CDR3: ASTTDRADNEQF

V: TRBV6-5
J: TRBJ2-3
length: 12
CDR3: ASKERGGPDTQY

V: TRBV7-8
J: TRBJ1-1
length: 11
CDR3: ASGGQENTEAF

V: TRBV28
J: TRBJ1-3
length: 14
CDR3: ASSSTWRMGGNTIY

V: TRBV9
J: TRBJ2-3
length: 15
CDR3: ASSRRLATPSTDTQY

V: TRBV4-1
J: TRBJ2-3
length: 14
CDR3: ASSQRASASTDTQY

V: TRBV7-9
J: TRBJ2-1
length: 12
CDR3: ASPQGAALNEQF

V: TRBV6-1
J: TRBJ2-5
length: 12
CDR3: ASKGAHASETQY

V: TRBV18
J: TRBJ2-4
length: 12
CDR3: ASSPSAGGYIQY

V: TRBV6-4
J: TRBJ2-3
length: 13
CDR3: ASSVSGSPTDTQY

V: TRBV9
J: TRBJ1-5
length: 12
CDR3: ASSRGHSNQPQH

V: TRBV7-9
J: TRBJ2-7
length: 14
CDR3: ASSRPGQPTTYEQY

V: TRBV28
J: TRBJ1-3
length: 12
CDR3: ASSRDSSGNTIY

V: TRBV18
J: TRBJ1-2
length: 14
CDR3: ASSPAAGTENYGYT

V: TRBV7-9
J: TRBJ1-2
length: 14
CDR3: ASSIDSFGLTSGYT

V: TRBV2
J: TRBJ1-5
length: 10
CDR3: ASSESGAPQH

V: TRBV5-1
J: TRBJ2-3
length: 13
CDR3: ASSYGTAPTDTQY

V: TRBV7-2
J: TRBJ1-2
length: 12
CDR3: ASSLGGTDYGYT

V: TRBV4-3
J: TRBJ2-7
length: 13
CDR3: ASSQGQGISYEQY

V: TRBV7-8
J: TRBJ2-1
length: 12
CDR3: ASSLAQRGVSQF

V: TRBV5-5
J: TRBJ2-3
length: 15
CDR3: ASSLGTSWELADTQY

V: TRBV14
J: TRBJ2-3
length: 15
CDR3: ASSQVAGAGGTDTQY

V: TRBV27
J: TRBJ1-1
length: 10
CDR3: ASSSRNTEAF

V: TRBV28
J: TRBJ2-3
length: 15
CDR3: ASSLSGLAVVSDTQY

V: TRBV11-3
J: TRBJ1-2
length: 12
CDR3: ASSTRQGNYGYT

V: TRBV6-5
J: TRBJ2-1
length: 11
CDR3: ASSPDRGFEQF

V: TRBV18
J: TRBJ1-3
length: 13
CDR3: ASSPDSNSGNTIY

V: TRBV5-1
J: TRBJ1-1
length: 12
CDR3: ASSSGQPNTEAF

V: TRBV7-8
J: TRBJ2-5
length: 11
CDR3: ASSPGGLETQY

V: TRBV5-4
J: TRBJ1-3
length: 11
CDR3: ASSSWGGNTIY

V: TRBV5-1
J: TRBJ2-5
length: 13
CDR3: ASSSDRGRGETQY

V: TRBV28
J: TRBJ2-5
length: 11
CDR3: ASTRTAQETQY

V: TRBV4-3
J: TRBJ2-3
length: 13
CDR3: ASSQAPSGKDTQY

V: TRBV28
J: TRBJ2-7
length: 15
CDR3: ASRALPGTSGRDEQY